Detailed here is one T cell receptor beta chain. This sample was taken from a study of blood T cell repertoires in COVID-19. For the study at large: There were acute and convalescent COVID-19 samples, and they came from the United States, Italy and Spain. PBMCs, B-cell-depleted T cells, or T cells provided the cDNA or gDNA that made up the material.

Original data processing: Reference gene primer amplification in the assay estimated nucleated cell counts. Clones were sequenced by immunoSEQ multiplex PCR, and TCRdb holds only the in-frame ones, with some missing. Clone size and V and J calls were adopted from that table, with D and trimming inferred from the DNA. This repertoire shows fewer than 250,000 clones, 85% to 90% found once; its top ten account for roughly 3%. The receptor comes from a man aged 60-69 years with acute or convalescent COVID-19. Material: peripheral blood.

The DNA of the CDR3 is TGCGCCAGCAGCTTGGGCCCCCAGGAGGTACTGAACACTGAAGCTTTCTTT. It codes for CASSLGPQEVLNTEAFF. The gene calls are TRBV5-1 and TRBJ1-1; no reliable D call. The germline CDR1 and CDR2 sequences are SGHRS and YFSETQ. The CDR3 sequence is 17 residues long. Trimming took 0 bases from V and 0 from J, leaving 15 bases between them.